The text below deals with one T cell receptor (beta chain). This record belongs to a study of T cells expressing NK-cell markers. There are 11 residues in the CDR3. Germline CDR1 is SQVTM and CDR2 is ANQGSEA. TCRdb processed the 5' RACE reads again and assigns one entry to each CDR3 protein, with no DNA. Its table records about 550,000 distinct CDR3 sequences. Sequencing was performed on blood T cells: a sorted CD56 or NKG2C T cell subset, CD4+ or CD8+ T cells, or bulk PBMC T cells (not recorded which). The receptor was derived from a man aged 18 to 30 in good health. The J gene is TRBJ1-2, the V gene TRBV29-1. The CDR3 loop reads CSVDFEVGYTF.